These 14 T cell receptor beta chains were sequenced from one sample in a study of T cell repertoires in cytomegalovirus infection. These receptors are not linked to any known antigen. TCRdb passed the reads through MiXCR, listing each CDR3 protein once. The sample records about 920,000 distinct CDR3 sequences, roughly 30% being singletons. The source material was cultured CD8+ T cells from PBMCs, sampled from culture after CMV antigen stimulation. Every receptor here comes from a human donor in good health (CMV status not recorded). Some clones in this sample may be carry-over from other donors' samples.

This clonotype was detected only a few times. The genes are TRBV27 and TRBJ2-7; possibly TRBD1 for D (6 bases). V shed 8 bases and J shed 5 bases, with 16 bases lying between them. Per the germline V gene, CDR1 is MNHEY and CDR2 is SMNVEV (reference sequence). The CDR3 loop spans 13 amino acids. The CDR3 DNA reads as TGTGCCAGCCGCAGGACAGCTACTGACGAGCAGTACGTC. Its translation: CASRRTATDEQYV.

The chain joins TRBV6-2 or TRBV6-3 to TRBJ1-2; 7 positions match TRBD1. Germline CDR1 MNHEY, CDR2 SVGEGT. The V segment lost 0 bases and the J segment 2 bases; nucleotides outside the gene matches: 3. This CDR3 comprises 15 residues. In DNA form, the CDR3 reads TGTGCCAGCAGTTACTCGAGGGGGCGAAACTATGGCTACACCTTC. It translates to CASSYSRGRNYGYTF.

This clonotype was detected only a few times. The chain has TRBV7-6 and TRBJ2-5, with D possibly matching TRBD1 (5 bases). There are 16 residues in the CDR3. Trimming took 1 base from V and 4 from J, leaving 16 bases between them. Germline CDR1 is SGHVS and CDR2 is FNYEAQ. CDR3 sequence: CASSLVDSKVLETQYF. For the CDR3, the DNA is TGTGCCAGCAGCTTAGTTGACAGCAAAGTTCTAGAGACCCAGTACTTC.

Notes on this clonotype: Germline is not matched at one junction end, which may reflect a read error. This sequence joins TRBV20-1 and TRBJ1-2; 9 nucleotides align to TRBD1. The germline V gene has CDR1 DFQATT and CDR2 SNEGSKA (reference sequence). The CDR3 is 17 residues long. The CDR3: CSTRLRDREYINYGYTF. The CDR3 nucleotides are TGCAGTACTAGACTCCGGGACAGGGAATATATTAACTATGGCTACACCTTC.

V gene TRBV6-6 combines with J gene TRBJ2-5; TRBD1 matches 10 bases. With 2 bases clipped from V and 5 bases from J, the junction kept 8 bases outside the gene matches. CDR1 is MNHNY, CDR2 SVGAGI, per germline (reference sequence). The CDR3 has 16 amino acids. The CDR3 loop is CASSYLLTGGAETQYF. The CDR3 DNA reads as TGTGCCAGCAGTTACCTTTTGACAGGGGGCGCGGAGACCCAGTACTTC.

V is TRBV23-1 and J is TRBJ2-5; D is uncertain. TRBV23-1 is an open reading frame whose function is uncertain. Trimming removed 1 base at V and 0 bases at J, with 15 bases between. The CDR3 has 17 residues. The CDR3 nucleotides read TGCGCCAGCAGTCAATTGGAAGTGAGCCGGTACCAAGAGACCCAGTACTTC. Its protein product is CASSQLEVSRYQETQYF.

Turning to this clonotype: A single base separates this from a much larger clone, so it may be a read error. The chain combines TRBV7-2 with TRBJ1-2; TRBD1 might be the D (6 bases). Trimming removed 5 bases at V and 3 bases at J, with 25 bases between. CDR1 is SGHTA, CDR2 FQGNSA, per germline. The CDR3 runs 18 residues. CDR3 bases: TGTGCCAGCAGCCCTTATCCCCCACAGGGACCAAATGACTATGGCTACACCTTC. It encodes CASSPYPPQGPNDYGYTF.

The chain recombines TRBV3-1 with TRBJ1-1; tentative D call: TRBD1 (5 bases). The CDR3 spans 18 residues. Trimming left V 0 bases short and J 2 bases short, with 19 bases between. The germline CDR1 and CDR2 sequences are LGHDT and YNNKEL (reference sequence). CDR3 sequence (DNA): TGTGCCAGCAGCCAAGATATAGACAGAGATTGGACCAACACTGAAGCTTTCTTT. This encodes CASSQDIDRDWTNTEAFF.

This clonotype has only a few counts. The rearrangement uses TRBV6-2 or TRBV6-3 and TRBJ1-2; D remains unclear. Germline CDR1 MNHEY, CDR2 SVGEGT. This CDR3 spans 15 amino acids. V was clipped by 0 bases and J by 4 bases, with 12 bases between them. CDR3 DNA sequence: TGTGCCAGCAGTTACTCTTTCGACACCGGCTATGGCTACACCTTC. The encoded protein is CASSYSFDTGYGYTF.

This clonotype was counted many times. In nucleotides, the CDR3 is TGTGCCAGCAGCCTCGGACAGGGGGACTCCTACGAGCAGTACGTC. Translated, it gives CASSLGQGDSYEQYV. This chain joins TRBV7-2 and TRBJ2-7; 10 bases match TRBD1. CDR3 length: 15 amino acids. The ends lost 5 bases at V and 0 bases at J; junction bases unmatched: 4. Germline assignment: CDR1 SGHTA and CDR2 FQGNSA.

This clonotype occurred once. The J gene is TRBJ2-7, the V gene TRBV5-6, with a weak D call TRBD2 (5 bases). Germline V CDR1 and CDR2: SGHDT, YYEEEE. The ends were cut back, 0 bases at V and 7 bases at J, with 8 bases in the middle. The CDR3 is made up of 12 amino acids. The CDR3: CASSLGGKEQYF. The CDR3 DNA is TGTGCCAGCAGCTTGGGAGGGAAGGAGCAGTACTTC.

This clonotype was observed a handful of times. The rearrangement links TRBV12-3 or TRBV12-4 to TRBJ2-3; 11 bases fit TRBD2. The V gene end was trimmed by 6 bases and the J gene end by 1 base; junction bases not matched to a gene: 9. The CDR3 is 17 amino acids. The CDR3 spells CASSRLAGHPGTDTQYF. The DNA of the CDR3 is TGTGCCAGCAGCCGACTAGCGGGGCACCCGGGCACAGATACGCAGTATTTT.

This clonotype was seen only a few times. V usage is TRBV6-2 or TRBV6-3 and J usage is TRBJ1-1, with D possibly matching TRBD1 (5 bases). Trimming shortened V by 5 bases and J by 2 bases, and 15 bases separated the two germline ends. The CDR3 runs to 15 residues. Germline V gene lookup returns CDR1 MNHEY and CDR2 SVGEGT. The CDR3: CASSLWDVDNTEAFF. The CDR3 DNA follows: TGTGCCAGCAGTCTATGGGACGTGGACAACACTGAAGCTTTCTTT.

The V call is TRBV27, the J call TRBJ2-7; maybe TRBD1 (5 bases). This CDR3 comprises 14 residues. Germline lookup yields CDR1 MNHEY and CDR2 SMNVEV (reference sequence). V was trimmed by 2 bases and J by 5 bases, leaving 13 bases between them. CDR3 in DNA: TGTGCCAGCAGTTTACGCCCCATGGGGCACGAGCAGTACTTC. Translating gives CASSLRPMGHEQYF.